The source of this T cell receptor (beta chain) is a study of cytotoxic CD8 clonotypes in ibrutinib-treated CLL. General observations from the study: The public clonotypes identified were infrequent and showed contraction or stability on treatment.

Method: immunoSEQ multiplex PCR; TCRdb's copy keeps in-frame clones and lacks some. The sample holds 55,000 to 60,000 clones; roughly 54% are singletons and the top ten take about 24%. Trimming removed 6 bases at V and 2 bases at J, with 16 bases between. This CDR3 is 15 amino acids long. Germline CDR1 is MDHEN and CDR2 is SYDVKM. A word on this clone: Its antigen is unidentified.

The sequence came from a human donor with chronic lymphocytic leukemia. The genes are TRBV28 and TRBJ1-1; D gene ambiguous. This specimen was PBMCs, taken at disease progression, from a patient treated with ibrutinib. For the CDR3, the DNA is TGTGCCAGCAGCATACCAGAGGCGGGAAACACTGAAGCTTTCTTT. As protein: CASSIPEAGNTEAFF.